Listed here is a single T cell receptor (beta chain). This sample stems from a study of blood T cell repertoires in COVID-19. Some clones are missing from TCRdb's copy, which holds only in-frame ones; the method was immunoSEQ multiplex PCR. This table has about 270,000 clones, 75% to 90% appearing once. The CDR3 is made up of 14 amino acids. The germline gives CDR1 SGHRS, CDR2 YFSETQ. V was clipped by 2 bases and J by 3 bases, with 9 bases between them. The material sequenced was PBMCs or T cells enriched from blood (not recorded which). The gene calls are TRBV5-1 and TRBJ1-5; D is uncertain. The TCR comes from a woman aged 18-35 years who had recovered from COVID-19. CDR3 sequence: CASSLTGFNQPQHF. The CDR3 DNA is TGCGCCAGCAGCTTAACCGGGTTCAATCAGCCCCAGCATTTT.